These 10 T cell receptor beta chains originate from one sample sequenced in a study of neoadjuvant anti-PD-1 for oral cavity cancer. TCRdb's table, derived via immunoSEQ multiplex PCR, lists solely in-frame clones and lacks some. The sample has around 8,000 clones; approximately 61% are singletons. Time point defined: after neoadjuvant nivolumab, at surgical resection. The specimen comprised PBMCs, sampled after nivolumab (anti-PD-1) treatment. All receptors derive from a person between 40 and 85 years old with oral cavity squamous cell carcinoma.

CDR3 residues: CAVLRPLGTEAFF. CDR3 DNA: TGTGCGGTGCTCAGGCCCTTGGGCACTGAAGCTTTCTTT. The chain recombines TRBV28 with TRBJ1-1; D is ambiguous. Germline CDR1 MDHEN, CDR2 SYDVKM. The CDR3 has 13 amino acids.

The sample holds one count of this clone. J is TRBJ2-3 and V is TRBV19, with 12 bases aligning to TRBD2. This CDR3 contains 16 residues. V shed 3 bases and J 2 bases; nucleotides not matched to a gene: 3. Germline values: CDR1 LNHDA, CDR2 SQIVND (reference sequence). CDR3 sequence: CASSMRTSGDTDTQYF. Written as DNA, the CDR3 is TGTGCCAGTAGTATGAGGACTAGCGGGGACACAGATACGCAGTATTTT.

This clone showed up just a few times. CDR3 coding DNA: TGTGCCAGCAGTTACCCAGGGGTCACTGAAGCTTTCTTT. Protein product: CASSYPGVTEAFF. The chain has TRBV6-5 and TRBJ1-1; a possible D gene is TRBD1 (6 bases). This CDR3 has 13 amino acids. V lost 2 bases, J lost 4 bases, and 8 bases lay in between. Germline V gene sequence: CDR1 MNHEY, CDR2 SVGAGI.

This chain connects TRBV19 to TRBJ1-2, with 7 positions matching TRBD1. Germline trimming cut 7 bases from V and 4 bases from J; bases unmatched to any gene: 18. Germline loops: CDR1 LNHDA, CDR2 SQIVND (reference sequence). CDR3 length: 17 residues. The CDR3 spells CASISRSSQGVAYGYTF. The CDR3 DNA sequence: TGTGCCAGTATTAGCCGGTCTTCGCAGGGGGTTGCCTATGGCTACACCTTC.

This chain links TRBV11-1 with TRBJ2-2; the D gene is possibly TRBD2 (6 bases). The CDR3 covers 17 residues. Per germline, CDR1 SGHAT and CDR2 FQDESV (reference sequence). V lost 5 bases and J 2 bases, leaving 18 bases between the germline ends. The CDR3 loop is CASSRSPGLDNTGELFF. In DNA, the CDR3 is TGTGCCAGCAGCCGTTCTCCGGGACTTGACAACACCGGGGAGCTGTTTTTT.

The CDR3 loop reads CASSRSLTGMYGYTF. CDR3 bases: TGTGCCAGCAGTCGCAGCCTAACAGGGATGTATGGCTACACCTTC. The gene calls are TRBV28 and TRBJ1-2; D might be TRBD1 (6 bases). CDR3 length: 15 amino acids. CDR1 is MDHEN and CDR2 is SYDVKM in the germline V gene. Trimming pared 5 bases from V and 5 bases from J, leaving 18 bases between.

This clone was observed once. The genes are TRBV4-3 and TRBJ2-5; 7 positions agree with TRBD1. V was clipped by 1 base and J by 5 bases; unmatched bases: 10. Germline CDR1 and CDR2: LGHNA and YSLEER. This CDR3 spans 16 amino acids. The DNA of the CDR3 is TGCGCCAGCAGCCAAGGGTGGGTAGGGGGCGATGAGACCCAGTACTTC. This sequence encodes CASSQGWVGGDETQYF.

This clone showed up just a few times. This chain connects TRBV7-9 to TRBJ2-6; D might be TRBD1 (5 bases). The germline CDR1 and CDR2 sequences are SEHNR and FQNEAQ (reference sequence). CDR3 length equals 15 residues. The ends were cut back, 5 bases at V and 4 bases at J, with 12 bases in the middle. DNA of the CDR3: TGTGCCAGCAGCCTAACAGGTCCAGGGGCCAACGTCCTGACTTTC. Residues: CASSLTGPGANVLTF.

This clone was counted between two and nine times. The chain uses TRBV7-8 and TRBJ1-2; maybe TRBD1 (5 bases). The CDR3 totals 14 residues. Looked up from germline, CDR1 is SGHVS and CDR2 is FQNEAQ. Trimming shortened V by 0 bases and J by 8 bases, and 13 bases separated the two germline ends. CDR3 loop: CASSLAQEGRGYTF. In DNA, the CDR3 is TGTGCCAGCAGCTTAGCGCAAGAGGGGCGAGGCTACACCTTC.

The chain carries TRBV5-1 and TRBJ2-2, with D perhaps TRBD1 or TRBD2 (6 bases each). The ends were cut back, 0 bases at V and 7 bases at J, with 10 bases in the middle. The CDR3 spans 14 residues. CDR1 SGHRS and CDR2 YFSETQ come from the germline V gene. CDR3 amino acids: CASSLAGEVGELFF. DNA for the CDR3: TGCGCCAGCAGCTTGGCAGGGGAGGTCGGGGAGCTGTTTTTT.